Described below is a single T cell receptor (beta chain) sequence and its context. CDR1 is SEHNR, CDR2 FQNEAQ, per germline (reference sequence). This CDR3 contains 15 residues. These data belong to a study of monozygotic twins with inflammatory bowel disease. Each CDR3 protein gets one entry in TCRdb, which reprocessed the 5' RACE reads and gives no DNA. Its listing shows 350,000 to 550,000 distinct CDR3 sequences. Material for sequencing was blood. This clonotype originated in a human donor with ulcerative colitis or Crohn's disease, or a healthy co-twin of an affected twin (not recorded which). This chain joins TRBV7-9 and TRBJ2-5. CDR3 sequence reads: CASSLTGAIQETQYF. The full variable domain, its missing parts supplied by reference TRBV7-9 and TRBJ2-5, is DTGVSQNPRHKITKRGQNVTFRCDPISEHNRLYWYRQTLGQGPEFLTYFQNEAQLEKSRLLSDRFSAERPKGSFSTLEIQRTEQGDSAMYLCASSLTGAIQETQYFGPGTRLLVL.